Below, 23 T cell receptor beta chains from the same sample are listed, as sequenced in a study of CD8 T cells in Susac syndrome. The RNA, roughly 0.45 to 1 ug, was put through reverse transcription using random hexamers. One entry per CDR3 protein, called by TCRdb with MiXCR from the immunoSEQ multiplex PCR reads. The sample lists some 450,000 distinct CDR3 sequences, about 85% seen once, with about 0.12% in the top ten. The sample was CD8+ T cells from PBMCs. These receptors all come from a human donor with multiple sclerosis.

The V call is TRBV6-5, the J call TRBJ2-3, with 8 bases fitting TRBD2. CDR1 MNHEY and CDR2 SVGAGI come from the germline V gene. Trimming at V came to 5 bases and at J to 5 bases, leaving 9 bases not matched to a gene. The CDR3 runs 15 residues. This CDR3 reads CASSPSGSDIDTQYF. The CDR3 DNA reads as TGTGCCAGCAGTCCAAGCGGGAGCGATATAGATACGCAGTATTTT.

The V call is TRBV5-1, the J call TRBJ2-1; 10 bases map to TRBD1. The CDR3 totals 15 residues. From germline, CDR1 is SGHRS and CDR2 YFSETQ. With 2 bases clipped from V and 4 bases from J, the junction kept 3 bases outside the gene matches. This CDR3 is CASSFPGQGYNEQFF. CDR3 bases: TGCGCCAGCAGCTTTCCGGGACAGGGGTACAATGAGCAGTTCTTC.

CDR3: CASTVLAGGPMGTDTQYF. The CDR3 nucleotides read TGTGCCAGCACTGTACTAGCGGGGGGCCCAATGGGCACAGATACGCAGTATTTT. J is TRBJ2-3 and V is TRBV12-3 or TRBV12-4, with TRBD2 matching 12 bases. The CDR3 has 18 amino acids. With V trimmed by 7 bases and J by 1 base, 12 bases remained unmatched.

This clonotype appeared once. The chain couples TRBV27 to TRBJ2-3; maybe TRBD2 (6 bases). The V and J ends lost 5 bases and 9 bases respectively, with 15 bases between them. The germline gives CDR1 MNHEY, CDR2 SMNVEV (reference sequence). The CDR3 totals 13 residues. CDR3 coding DNA: TGTGCCAGCAGTGTGGGCGGGATAGAAACGCAGTATTTT. Translation gives CASSVGGIETQYF.

The J gene is TRBJ2-1, the V gene TRBV30; 10 bases are a match to TRBD1. This CDR3 comprises 13 residues. With V trimmed by 0 bases and J by 8 bases, 1 base remained unmatched. Germline CDR1 reads GTSNPN; CDR2 reads SVGIG (reference sequence). CDR3 coding DNA: TGTGCCTGGAGTGTGGGGACAGGGGATGAGCAGTTCTTC. Its protein product is CAWSVGTGDEQFF. The entire variable domain, with the rest obtained from reference TRBV30 and TRBJ2-1, is as follows: SQTIHQWPATLVQPVGSPLSLECTVEGTSNPNLYWYRQAAGRGLQLLFYSVGIGQISSEVPQNLSASRPQDRQFILSSKKLLLSDSGFYLCAWSVGTGDEQFFGPGTRLTVL.

The chain joins TRBV6-5 to TRBJ2-1, with D perhaps matching TRBD1 (5 bases). V was shortened by 4 bases and J by 5 bases, with 15 bases between the two germline ends. The CDR3 spans 15 residues. Germline V gene lookup returns CDR1 MNHEY and CDR2 SVGAGI. CDR3 loop: CASSLGHNSNNEQFF. For the CDR3, the DNA is TGTGCCAGCAGTTTGGGGCATAATAGCAACAATGAGCAGTTCTTC.

In DNA, the CDR3 is TGTGCCAGCAGCTTAGTTCGTCAGAACTACGAGCAGTACTTC. Translated, it gives CASSLVRQNYEQYF. The chain employs TRBV11-2 and TRBJ2-7, with D unresolved. The CDR3 contains 14 residues. Trimming left V 1 base short and J 3 bases short, with 10 bases between. CDR1 is SGHAT, CDR2 FQNNGV, per germline.

V usage is TRBV6-6 and J usage is TRBJ2-1; the match to TRBD1 covers 7 bases. This CDR3 spans 16 amino acids. The germline V gene encodes CDR1 MNHNY and CDR2 SVGAGI (reference sequence). V dropped 0 bases and J dropped 0; count of bases not matched to a gene: 2. The CDR3 region is CASSYSQGSSYNEQFF. CDR3 bases: TGTGCCAGCAGTTACTCACAGGGGAGCTCCTACAATGAGCAGTTCTTC.

The rearrangement links TRBV27 to TRBJ1-1; D is unclear. Deletions cut 3 bases from V and 4 bases from J, with 21 bases between. This CDR3 has 17 residues. Germline V gives CDR1 MNHEY, CDR2 SMNVEV (reference sequence). The CDR3 here is CASSLVGSGWTSTEAFF. CDR3 nucleotides: TGTGCCAGCAGTTTGGTGGGGTCTGGATGGACCTCCACTGAAGCTTTCTTT.

The chain couples TRBV11-2 to TRBJ1-3; 9 bases line up with TRBD1. Germline V gives CDR1 SGHAT, CDR2 FQNNGV. The CDR3 has 16 amino acids. V lost 3 bases, J lost 3 bases, and 6 bases stayed unmatched. The DNA for the CDR3 is TGTGCCAGCAGCTTCCACTGGACAGGGGATGGAAACACCATATATTTT. Translated: CASSFHWTGDGNTIYF.

The chain carries TRBV27 and TRBJ2-3, with 11 bases lining up with TRBD2. Germline loops: CDR1 MNHEY, CDR2 SMNVEV (reference sequence). V trimming: 2 bases; J trimming: 4 bases; junction bases outside the gene matches: 2. This CDR3 region has 15 residues. Here the CDR3 reads CASSLASGRPDTQYF. CDR3 in DNA: TGTGCCAGCAGTTTAGCTAGCGGGAGGCCAGATACGCAGTATTTT.

This chain connects TRBV28 to TRBJ1-2; 11 bases fit TRBD1. This CDR3 has 18 residues. Trimming cost V 2 bases and J 4 bases; bases outside gene matches: 12. Germline assignment: CDR1 MDHEN and CDR2 SYDVKM. The CDR3 region is CASSLGPGQGDHFYGYTF. The CDR3 DNA is TGTGCCAGCAGTTTAGGACCGGGACAGGGGGATCATTTCTATGGCTACACCTTC.

This rearrangement joins TRBV6-1 to TRBJ2-1; the match to TRBD1 covers 7 bases. J gave up 3 bases and V 6 bases, and 2 bases lay outside the gene matches. CDR3 length: 13 amino acids. CDR1 is MNHNS and CDR2 is SASEGT in the germline V gene. CDR3 sequence reads: CASRTGFYNEQFF. CDR3 nucleotide sequence: TGTGCCAGCAGGACAGGGTTCTACAATGAGCAGTTCTTC.

The chain couples TRBV19 to TRBJ2-3; no firm D call. Looked up from germline, CDR1 is LNHDA and CDR2 is SQIVND (reference sequence). The CDR3 is 15 amino acids. Trimming pared 3 bases from V and 1 base from J, leaving 11 bases between. The CDR3 loop reads CASSMKGLRTDTQYF. CDR3 nucleotides: TGTGCCAGTAGTATGAAAGGGTTACGCACAGATACGCAGTATTTT.

The genes are TRBV4-1 and TRBJ1-2, with D possibly TRBD1 on 6 matching bases. With 1 base removed from V and 6 bases from J, the gap between germline ends came to 27 bases. The V gene's germline CDR1 is MGHRA and CDR2 YSYEKL. The CDR3 totals 19 residues. CDR3 loop: CASSQAILRGAASLDGYTF. CDR3 sequence (DNA): TGCGCCAGCAGCCAAGCGATCCTCAGGGGCGCGGCATCTCTTGATGGCTACACCTTC.

This chain joins TRBV28 and TRBJ2-3, with D perhaps matching TRBD1 or TRBD2 (5 bases each). The CDR3 has 15 amino acids. The V gene lost 6 bases and the J gene lost 2 bases, with 15 bases spanning the gap. The V gene's germline CDR1 is MDHEN and CDR2 SYDVKM. The CDR3 sequence is CASSHRDAFTDTQYF. The CDR3 DNA reads TGTGCCAGCAGCCACCGGGACGCCTTCACAGATACGCAGTATTTT.

The DNA of the CDR3 is TGCGCCAGCAGCCTCAGAGGGGCAGAAGCTTTCTTT. It is translated as CASSLRGAEAFF. The rearrangement joins TRBV4-1 to TRBJ1-1; tentatively, D is TRBD1 (5 bases). This CDR3 is built from 12 residues. Germline V gene sequence: CDR1 MGHRA, CDR2 YSYEKL. The V and J ends lost 4 bases and 8 bases respectively, with 11 bases between them.

The V gene is TRBV5-1, the J gene TRBJ1-1, with TRBD1 matching 7 bases. V lost 7 bases to trimming and J lost 0 bases; unmatched junction nucleotides: 9. Germline V gene sequence: CDR1 SGHRS, CDR2 YFSETQ. The CDR3 has 15 residues. The CDR3 sequence: CASARGQGVNTEAFF. CDR3 DNA sequence: TGCGCCAGCGCGAGAGGTCAGGGGGTGAACACTGAAGCTTTCTTT.

This chain connects TRBV11-2 to TRBJ1-3, with unresolved D. The CDR3 loop spans 16 amino acids. V was cut by 3 bases and J by 0 bases, with 12 bases left in between. From germline, CDR1 is SGHAT and CDR2 FQNNGV. In DNA, the CDR3 is TGTGCCAGCAGCTTTTGGCAGCTTAACTCTGGAAACACCATATATTTT. It yields the protein CASSFWQLNSGNTIYF.

This clonotype was detected once. The V and J genes are TRBV7-8 and TRBJ2-7, with a possible D match to TRBD1 (6 bases). V was pared by 8 bases and J by 0 bases, with 11 bases between. Per germline, CDR1 SGHVS and CDR2 FQNEAQ. This CDR3 region has 13 residues. Written as DNA, the CDR3 is TGTGCCAGCTTGAGGGACAACTCCTACGAGCAGTACTTC. Its protein product is CASLRDNSYEQYF.

This rearrangement joins TRBV29-1 to TRBJ1-2; D gene uncertain. Germline values: CDR1 SQVTM, CDR2 ANQGSEA. The V and J ends lost 6 bases and 3 bases respectively, with 17 bases between them. The CDR3 consists of 14 residues. The CDR3 DNA follows: TGCAGCGTCCAAAGCCTCCAGGAATACTATGGCTACACCTTC. This gives the protein CSVQSLQEYYGYTF.

This rearrangement joins TRBV2 to TRBJ2-5, with D possibly matching TRBD1 (5 bases). CDR3 length: 13 amino acids. Germline V CDR1 and CDR2: SNHLY, FYNNEI. V lost 8 bases and J lost 2, with 12 bases in between. DNA of the CDR3: TGTGCCAGCGAAGGAACAGGTCAAGAGACCCAGTACTTC. It encodes CASEGTGQETQYF.

This sequence joins TRBV5-1 and TRBJ1-1; the match to TRBD1 covers 7 bases. The V segment lost 0 bases and the J segment 0 bases; nucleotides outside the gene matches: 8. Per the germline V gene, CDR1 is SGHRS and CDR2 is YFSETQ. The CDR3 extends over 17 amino acids. The CDR3 spells CASSLAGTEGLNTEAFF. The CDR3 DNA is TGCGCCAGCAGCTTGGCCGGGACAGAAGGGTTGAACACTGAAGCTTTCTTT.